These 25 T cell receptor beta chains share one sample of origin, sequenced in a study of cytomegalovirus exposure and HLA in healthy donors. Primers for the PCR totalled 60 Vbeta and 13 Jbeta. Sequenced by immunoSEQ multiplex PCR; TCRdb stores in-frame clones only, minus some. Of 50,000 to 65,000 clones in the sample, less than 85% were seen once. Specimen: PBMCs. Source of these receptors: a woman between 18 and 30 years old in good health and CMV-seronegative.

The J gene is TRBJ2-6, the V gene TRBV6-1; unclear D gene. This CDR3 has 15 residues. Germline CDR1 is MNHNS and CDR2 is SASEGT. The V and J ends lost 0 bases and 3 bases respectively, with 6 bases between them. The DNA for the CDR3 is TGTGCCAGCAGTGAAGCTGGCGGTGGGGCCAACGTCCTGACTTTC. Its protein is CASSEAGGGANVLTF.

The chain joins TRBV7-2 to TRBJ2-7; D is unclear. CDR3 length: 12 amino acids. V lost 6 bases, J lost 0 bases, and 6 bases lay in between. Germline values: CDR1 SGHTA, CDR2 FQGNSA. Here the CDR3 reads CASSSNSYEQYF. The CDR3 DNA is TGTGCCAGCAGTTCAAACTCCTACGAGCAGTACTTC.

The V gene is TRBV11-2, the J gene TRBJ2-2, with TRBD1 identical over 8 bases. Germline V CDR1 and CDR2: SGHAT, FQNNGV. There are 13 residues in the CDR3. J was trimmed by 1 base and V by 9 bases; bases with no gene match: 1. CDR3 nucleotides: TGTGCCAGTGGGACAGGGAACACCGGGGAGCTGTTTTTT. It specifies CASGTGNTGELFF.

The chain is built from TRBV28 and TRBJ2-4, with D maybe TRBD1 (6 bases). V was shortened by 5 bases and J by 1 base, with 15 bases between the two germline ends. This CDR3 comprises 16 residues. In germline, CDR1 is MDHEN, CDR2 SYDVKM. Here the CDR3 DNA reads TGTGCCAGCAGTCCCTGGGTGCAGGGGGCCAAAAACATTCAGTACTTC. Its protein is CASSPWVQGAKNIQYF.

The rearrangement joins TRBV5-1 to TRBJ2-7, with 9 bases that match TRBD1. The germline CDR1 and CDR2 sequences are SGHRS and YFSETQ. The CDR3 sequence is 16 residues long. V gave up 4 bases and J gave up 3 bases; unmatched junction bases: 11. This CDR3 is CASSPKEETGGYEQYF. The DNA for the CDR3 is TGCGCCAGCAGCCCCAAGGAGGAGACAGGGGGCTACGAGCAGTACTTC.

In regard to this clone: Other DNA sequences of this sample code for an identical CDR3. CDR3 loop: CASSPRQGAGNTIYF. The CDR3 region has the DNA TGCGCCAGCAGCCCTAGACAGGGGGCTGGAAACACCATATATTTT. This chain links TRBV4-1 with TRBJ1-3; TRBD1 matches at 9 bases. The V segment lost 4 bases and the J segment 2 bases; nucleotides outside the gene matches: 3. CDR1 is MGHRA, CDR2 YSYEKL, per germline. This CDR3 region has 15 residues.

This clone was detected once. The chain couples TRBV5-6 to TRBJ2-1; 9 positions match TRBD1. This CDR3 spans 15 amino acids. The germline V gene has CDR1 SGHDT and CDR2 YYEEEE. V dropped 4 bases and J dropped 10; count of bases not matched to a gene: 12. CDR3 in DNA: TGTGCCAGCAGCCTCGGGACAGGGCGGGTTCGGGAGCAGTTCTTC. It translates to CASSLGTGRVREQFF.

This clone turned up a few times. The chain is built from TRBV11-2 and TRBJ2-1; TRBD2 aligns across 7 bases. J was trimmed by 4 bases and V by 1 base; bases with no gene match: 4. Germline CDR1 SGHAT, CDR2 FQNNGV. This CDR3 has 15 residues. The CDR3 loop is CASSLAPSGYNEQFF. CDR3 DNA sequence: TGTGCCAGCAGCTTAGCGCCTAGCGGATACAATGAGCAGTTCTTC.

V is TRBV27 and J is TRBJ2-2; 8 bases line up with TRBD2. V was clipped by 7 bases and J by 3 bases; unmatched bases: 7. The length of the CDR3 is 15 residues. From germline, CDR1 is MNHEY and CDR2 SMNVEV (reference sequence). The CDR3 sequence: CASTLQREHTGELFF. The DNA for the CDR3 is TGTGCCAGCACCCTCCAGCGGGAGCACACCGGGGAGCTGTTTTTT.

The chain links TRBV2 to TRBJ1-3; D is undetermined. Germline loops: CDR1 SNHLY, CDR2 FYNNEI. The CDR3 loop spans 15 amino acids. V lost 5 bases and J 0 bases, leaving 11 bases between the germline ends. The CDR3 DNA sequence: TGTGCCAGCAGTCATAGACACGGCTCTGGAAACACCATATATTTT. Its protein is CASSHRHGSGNTIYF.

The V gene is TRBV5-1, the J gene TRBJ1-6; TRBD1 matches at 11 bases. Losses at the gene ends were 3 bases for V and 7 bases for J; bases not matched to a gene: 3. From germline, CDR1 is SGHRS and CDR2 YFSETQ. The CDR3 has 15 residues. This chain's CDR3 is CASSSRTGGNSPLHF. CDR3 DNA sequence: TGCGCCAGCAGCTCACGGACAGGGGGCAATTCACCCCTCCACTTT.

V and J are TRBV5-5 and TRBJ2-7; 7 bases are a match to TRBD2. V gave up 2 bases and J gave up 4 bases; unmatched junction bases: 6. This CDR3 contains 14 residues. From germline, CDR1 is SGHKS and CDR2 YYEKEE (reference sequence). As DNA, the CDR3 is TGTGCCAGCAGCTTTGCGGGAGCTTCGTACGAGCAGTACTTC. Amino acid sequence: CASSFAGASYEQYF. The whole variable domain, remainder taken from reference TRBV5-5 and TRBJ2-7, is DAGVTQSPTHLIKTRGQQVTLRCSPISGHKSVSWYQQVLGQGPQFIFQYYEKEERGRGNFPDRFSARQFPNYSSELNVNALLLGDSALYLCASSFAGASYEQYFGPGTRLTVT.

V is TRBV10-1 and J is TRBJ1-1; 7 nucleotides line up with TRBD1. The germline CDR1 and CDR2 sequences are WNHNN and SYGVQD (reference sequence). This CDR3 contains 13 residues. Unmatched junction bases numbered 4, after V lost 6 bases and J lost 3 bases. CDR3 amino acids: CASSSQGYTEAFF. The DNA for the CDR3 is TGCGCCAGCAGCTCACAGGGGTACACTGAAGCTTTCTTT.

This chain links TRBV5-6 with TRBJ2-1; D gene unclear. Trimming left V 1 base short and J 4 bases short, with 3 bases between. The CDR3 has 12 amino acids. CDR1 is SGHDT and CDR2 is YYEEEE in the germline V gene. The CDR3 spells CASSLYYNEQFF. The CDR3 nucleotides read TGTGCCAGCAGCTTGTATTACAATGAGCAGTTCTTC.

This sequence joins TRBV14 and TRBJ2-1, with TRBD2 matching 13 bases. Germline CDR1 is SGHDN and CDR2 is FVKESK. This CDR3 region has 14 residues. The ends lost 4 bases at V and 6 bases at J; junction bases unmatched: 0. Here the CDR3 reads CASSRLAGGNEQFF. The CDR3 DNA is TGTGCCAGCAGCCGACTAGCGGGAGGCAATGAGCAGTTCTTC.

CDR3 amino acids: CASRAGGETEAFF. The CDR3 nucleotides are TGCGCCAGCAGGGCCGGGGGGGAGACTGAAGCTTTCTTT. The chain is built from TRBV10-1 and TRBJ1-1; the D gene is possibly TRBD1 (5 bases). V was cut by 6 bases and J by 5 bases, with 13 bases left in between. Germline assignment: CDR1 WNHNN and CDR2 SYGVQD (reference sequence). The CDR3 is 13 residues long.

The chain employs TRBV30 and TRBJ2-3; D unclear. V dropped 3 bases and J dropped 0 bases, with 4 bases sitting between them. This CDR3 is 12 amino acids long. CDR1 is GTSNPN and CDR2 is SVGIG in the germline V gene (reference sequence). This chain's CDR3 is CAWSQSTDTQYF. The CDR3 DNA is TGTGCCTGGAGCCAGAGCACAGATACGCAGTATTTT.

This clone was observed a single time. The gene calls are TRBV4-1 and TRBJ1-1, with D perhaps TRBD1 (6 bases). V lost 1 base to trimming and J lost 4 bases, with 16 bases between them. Germline V gene lookup returns CDR1 MGHRA and CDR2 YSYEKL. The CDR3 is 16 amino acids. The CDR3 sequence: CASSQGIGGIRTEAFF. The CDR3 DNA sequence: TGCGCCAGCAGCCAAGGGATAGGGGGAATTCGCACTGAAGCTTTCTTT.

This clone was detected only once. The rearrangement joins TRBV2 to TRBJ2-1, with a tentative D call TRBD2 (5 bases). V lost 8 bases to trimming and J lost 3 bases, with 11 bases between them. Germline loops: CDR1 SNHLY, CDR2 FYNNEI. CDR3 length: 13 residues. In DNA form, the CDR3 reads TGTGCCAGCGTAAGCGGTTTCTACAATGAGCAGTTCTTC. Protein sequence: CASVSGFYNEQFF.

V and J are TRBV14 and TRBJ1-2; a weak D match, TRBD1 (5 bases). The CDR3 has 12 amino acids. Germline V gene lookup returns CDR1 SGHDN and CDR2 FVKESK. The germline V and J ends were trimmed by 1 base and 8 bases, with 8 bases remaining between them. The CDR3 loop reads CASSQAREGYTF. Here the CDR3 DNA reads TGTGCCAGCAGCCAAGCCAGGGAAGGCTACACCTTC.

This clone was observed once. The V call is TRBV29-1, the J call TRBJ1-1; perhaps TRBD1 as D (5 bases). Germline loops: CDR1 SQVTM, CDR2 ANQGSEA. The CDR3 extends over 13 amino acids. V lost 5 bases and J lost 1, with 11 bases in between. The CDR3 here is CSVSSGSNTEAFF. The CDR3 bases are TGCAGCGTTTCCTCAGGGTCGAACACTGAAGCTTTCTTT.

This clone was seen a handful of times. J is TRBJ1-4 and V is TRBV5-1; TRBD1 matches at 7 bases. Looked up from germline, CDR1 is SGHRS and CDR2 is YFSETQ. V dropped 3 bases and J dropped 8; count of bases not matched to a gene: 7. The CDR3 contains 14 residues. The CDR3 nucleotides are TGCGCCAGCAGCTCCTCGGGACAGCAGGAAAAACTGTTTTTT. Translated, it gives CASSSSGQQEKLFF. Supplemented by reference TRBV5-1 and TRBJ1-4, the full variable domain reads KAGVTQTPRYLIKTRGQQVTLSCSPISGHRSVSWYQQTPGQGLQFLFEYFSETQRNKGNFPGRFSGRQFSNSRSEMNVSTLELGDSALYLCASSSSGQQEKLFFGSGTQLSVL.

The CDR3 sequence: CASSSSGGFSYEQYF. CDR3 coding DNA: TGTGCCAGCAGTTCTAGCGGGGGATTCTCCTACGAGCAGTACTTC. The chain carries TRBV27 and TRBJ2-7, with 10 bases fitting TRBD2. The germline CDR1 and CDR2 sequences are MNHEY and SMNVEV (reference sequence). The J segment lost 0 bases and the V segment lost 4 bases, leaving 3 bases of the junction unmatched. This CDR3 contains 15 residues.

V and J are TRBV15 and TRBJ2-1; 8 bases agree with TRBD2. Germline CDR1 and CDR2: LNHNV and YYDKDF (reference sequence). With 1 base clipped from V and 6 bases from J, the junction kept 8 bases outside the gene matches. The CDR3 totals 16 residues. As DNA, the CDR3 is TGTGCCACCAGCAGAGGAGGTCTAGCGGGCCGCAATGAGCAGTTCTTC. It is translated as CATSRGGLAGRNEQFF.

This clone has a handful of counts. The identical CDR3 is also encoded by other nucleotide sequences in the sample. The chain joins TRBV7-8 to TRBJ1-4; 8 bases are a match to TRBD1. The J segment lost 4 bases and the V segment lost 5 bases, leaving 9 bases of the junction unmatched. CDR1 and CDR2 (germline): SGHVS, FQNEAQ. This CDR3 has 16 residues. The CDR3: CASSAGQGSVNEKLFF. In DNA form, the CDR3 reads TGTGCCAGCAGCGCCGGACAGGGTTCGGTTAATGAAAAACTGTTTTTT.